This T cell receptor (beta chain) was sequenced during a study of blood T cell repertoires in COVID-19. The wider study: In each case, the material was cDNA or gDNA derived from T cells, B-cell-depleted T cells, or PBMCs.

In the authors' workflow: Reference gene primers were amplified, and this amplification served to estimate nucleated cell counts. Profiled with immunoSEQ multiplex PCR; TCRdb holds only in-frame clones, not every one. V, J and clone size are those of that table, while D and trimming were read from the DNA. This sample has 650,000 to 800,000 clones, with approximately 90% found just once. The sample holds one count of this clone. V gave up 2 bases and J gave up 6 bases; unmatched junction bases: 11. CDR1 is GTSNPN and CDR2 is SVGIG in the germline V gene (reference sequence). This CDR3 comprises 16 residues.

The TCR comes from a woman aged 18-30 years with acute or convalescent COVID-19. The sequencing sample was made of peripheral blood. This chain links TRBV30 with TRBJ2-1, with 9 positions matching TRBD1. CDR3 in DNA: TGTGCCTGGAGTCCCCCCGGGACAGGGAGAGTCAATGAGCAGTTCTTC. It is translated as CAWSPPGTGRVNEQFF.